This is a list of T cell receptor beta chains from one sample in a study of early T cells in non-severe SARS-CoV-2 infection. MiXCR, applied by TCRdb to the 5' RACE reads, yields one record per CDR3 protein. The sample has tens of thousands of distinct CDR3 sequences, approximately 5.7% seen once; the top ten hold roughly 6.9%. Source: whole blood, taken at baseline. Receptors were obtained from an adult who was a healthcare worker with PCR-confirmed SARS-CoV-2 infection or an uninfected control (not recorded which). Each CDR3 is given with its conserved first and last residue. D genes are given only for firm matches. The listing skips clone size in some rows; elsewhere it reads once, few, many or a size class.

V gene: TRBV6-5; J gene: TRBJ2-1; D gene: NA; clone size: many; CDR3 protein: CASSTAGPRSSYDEQFF; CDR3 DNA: TGTGCCAGCAGTACGGCGGGCCCCAGGAGCTCCTACGATGAGCAGTTCTTC
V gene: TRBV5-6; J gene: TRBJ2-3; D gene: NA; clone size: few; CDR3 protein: CASSHTSGVINTQYF; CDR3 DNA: TGTGCCAGCAGCCATACGTCGGGAGTAATAAATACGCAGTATTTT
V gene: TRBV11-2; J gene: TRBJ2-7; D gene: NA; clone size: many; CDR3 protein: CASSRPDSGKYEQYF; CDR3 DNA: TGTGCCAGCAGCCGTCCGGACAGCGGCAAGTACGAGCAGTACTTC
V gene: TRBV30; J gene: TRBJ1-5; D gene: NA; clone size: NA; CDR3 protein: CAWRTGSNQPQHF; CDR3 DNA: TGTGCCTGGAGGACAGGATCCAATCAGCCCCAGCATTTT
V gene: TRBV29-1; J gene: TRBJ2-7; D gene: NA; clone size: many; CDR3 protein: CSVGGGGPYEQYF; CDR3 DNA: TGCAGCGTTGGAGGTGGGGGCCCCTACGAGCAGTACTTC
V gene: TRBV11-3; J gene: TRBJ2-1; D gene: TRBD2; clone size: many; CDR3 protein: CASSSGTSGYEQFF; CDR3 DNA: TGTGCCAGCAGCTCCGGGACTAGCGGGTATGAGCAGTTCTTC
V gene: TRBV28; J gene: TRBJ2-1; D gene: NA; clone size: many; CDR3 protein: CASSDRLGDNEQFF; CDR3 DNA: TGTGCCAGCAGTGACAGGCTAGGTGACAATGAGCAGTTCTTC
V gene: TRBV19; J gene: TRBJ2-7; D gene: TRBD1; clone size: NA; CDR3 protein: CASSNRQGKGEQYF; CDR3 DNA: TGTGCCAGTAGTAACAGACAGGGTAAGGGCGAGCAGTACTTC
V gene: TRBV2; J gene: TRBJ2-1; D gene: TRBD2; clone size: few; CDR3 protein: CASKQTSGSGEQFF; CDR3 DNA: TGTGCCAGCAAACAGACTAGCGGGAGTGGTGAGCAGTTCTTC
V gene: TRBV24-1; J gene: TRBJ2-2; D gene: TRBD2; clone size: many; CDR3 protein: CATSDLGAGTRNSPELFF; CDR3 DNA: TGTGCCACCAGTGATTTAGGTGCCGGGACTAGAAACTCACCGGAGCTGTTTTTT
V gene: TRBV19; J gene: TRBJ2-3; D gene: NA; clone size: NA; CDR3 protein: CASRTDRLRTDTQYF; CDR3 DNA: TGTGCCAGTAGGACGGACAGACTTCGCACAGATACGCAGTATTTT
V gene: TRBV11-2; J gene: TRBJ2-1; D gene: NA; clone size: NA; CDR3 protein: CASSSTRTSNNEQFF; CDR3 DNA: TGTGCCAGCAGCTCGACAAGGACCTCGAACAATGAGCAGTTCTTC
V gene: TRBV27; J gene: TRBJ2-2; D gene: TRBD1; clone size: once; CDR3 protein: CASSLLQGVAGELFF; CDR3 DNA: TGTGCCAGCAGTTTATTGCAGGGGGTAGCCGGGGAGCTGTTTTTT
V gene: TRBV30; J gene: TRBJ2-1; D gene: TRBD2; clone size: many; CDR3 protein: CAWTFGTSVPFF; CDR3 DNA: TGTGCCTGGACCTTCGGGACTAGTGTGCCTTTCTTC
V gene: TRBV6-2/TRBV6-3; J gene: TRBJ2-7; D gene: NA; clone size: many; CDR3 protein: CASSPSYEQYF; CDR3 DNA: TGTGCCAGCAGCCCCTCCTACGAGCAGTACTTC
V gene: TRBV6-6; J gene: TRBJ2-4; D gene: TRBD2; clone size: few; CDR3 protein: CASSRVAGGLAKNIQYF; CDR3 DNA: TGTGCCAGCAGTAGGGTAGCGGGAGGGCTAGCCAAAAACATTCAGTACTTC
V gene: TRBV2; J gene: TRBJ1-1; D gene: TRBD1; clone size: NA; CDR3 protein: CASSEGGQGAGNTEAFF; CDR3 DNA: TGTGCCAGCAGTGAAGGGGGACAGGGAGCGGGGAACACTGAAGCTTTCTTT
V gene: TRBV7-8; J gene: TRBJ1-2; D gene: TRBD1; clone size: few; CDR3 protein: CASSPGTGGDYGYTF; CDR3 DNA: TGTGCCAGCAGCCCCGGGACAGGGGGCGACTATGGCTACACCTTC
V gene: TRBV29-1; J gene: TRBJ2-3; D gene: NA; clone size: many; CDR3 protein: CSVDSASTDTQYF; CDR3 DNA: TGCAGCGTTGACTCAGCTAGCACAGATACGCAGTATTTT
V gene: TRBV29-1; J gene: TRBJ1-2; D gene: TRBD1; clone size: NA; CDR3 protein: CSVASPGQGGSGYTF; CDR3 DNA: TGCAGCGTCGCGAGCCCCGGACAGGGCGGAAGTGGCTACACCTTC
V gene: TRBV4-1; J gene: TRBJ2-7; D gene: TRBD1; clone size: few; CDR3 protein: CASSQAGTGPYEQYF; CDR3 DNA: TGCGCCAGCAGCCAAGCCGGGACAGGTCCCTACGAGCAGTACTTC
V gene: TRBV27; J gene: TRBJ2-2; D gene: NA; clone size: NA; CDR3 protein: CASSRPKNTGELFF; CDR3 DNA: TGTGCCAGCAGTCGCCCCAAGAACACCGGGGAGCTGTTTTTT
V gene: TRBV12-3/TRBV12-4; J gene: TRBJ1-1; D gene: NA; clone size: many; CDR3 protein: CASSLRGSGRGEAFF; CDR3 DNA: TGTGCCAGCAGCCTTAGGGGCAGCGGCAGAGGGGAAGCTTTCTTT
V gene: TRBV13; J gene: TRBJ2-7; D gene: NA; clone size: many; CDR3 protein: CASSLGRLYEQYF; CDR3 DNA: TGTGCCAGCAGCTTAGGCAGGTTGTACGAGCAGTACTTC
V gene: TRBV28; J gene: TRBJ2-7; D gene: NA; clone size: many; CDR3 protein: CASSSPASASSYEQYF; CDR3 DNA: TGTGCCAGCAGTTCCCCGGCTAGCGCGAGCTCCTACGAGCAGTACTTC
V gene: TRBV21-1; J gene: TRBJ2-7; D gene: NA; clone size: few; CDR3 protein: CASSRTPRAPSYEQYF; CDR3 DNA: TGTGCCAGCAGCCGAACCCCGCGGGCCCCATCTTACGAGCAGTACTTC
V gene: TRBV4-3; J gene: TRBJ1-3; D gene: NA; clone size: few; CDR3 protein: CASSQVQGGASSGNTIYF; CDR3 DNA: TGCGCCAGCAGCCAAGTTCAGGGTGGGGCAAGCTCTGGAAACACCATATATTTT
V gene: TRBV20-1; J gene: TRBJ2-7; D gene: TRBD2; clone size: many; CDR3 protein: CSASMSGRPSSYEQYF; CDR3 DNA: TGCAGTGCCTCGATGAGCGGGAGGCCGAGCTCCTACGAGCAGTACTTC
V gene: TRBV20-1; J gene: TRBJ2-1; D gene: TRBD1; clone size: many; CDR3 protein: CSARDHGTVSYNEQFF; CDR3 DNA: TGCAGTGCTAGAGATCACGGGACAGTGTCCTACAATGAGCAGTTCTTC
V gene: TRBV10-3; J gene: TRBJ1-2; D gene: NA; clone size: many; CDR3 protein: CAISETGAGSYGYTF; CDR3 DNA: TGTGCCATCAGTGAAACCGGGGCAGGTAGCTATGGCTACACCTTC
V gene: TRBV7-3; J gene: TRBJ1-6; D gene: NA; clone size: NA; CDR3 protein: CASSLTPQGLGNSPLHF; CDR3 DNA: TGTGCCAGCAGCTTAACTCCCCAGGGGCTGGGGAATTCACCCCTCCACTTT
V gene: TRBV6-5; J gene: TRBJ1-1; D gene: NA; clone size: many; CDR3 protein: CASSHRGENTEAFF; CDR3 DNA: TGTGCCAGCAGCCATAGAGGGGAGAACACTGAAGCTTTCTTT
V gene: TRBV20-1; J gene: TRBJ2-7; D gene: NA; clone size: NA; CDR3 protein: CSALGSYEQYF; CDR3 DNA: TGCAGTGCCCTGGGGTCCTACGAGCAGTACTTC
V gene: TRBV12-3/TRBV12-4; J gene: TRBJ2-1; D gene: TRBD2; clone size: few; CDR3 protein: CASSPPSSGRSYNEQFF; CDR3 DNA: TGTGCCAGCAGTCCCCCGAGTAGCGGGAGATCCTACAATGAGCAGTTCTTC
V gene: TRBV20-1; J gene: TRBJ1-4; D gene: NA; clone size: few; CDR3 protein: CSARQEATNEKLFF; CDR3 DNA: TGCAGTGCAAGACAGGAGGCAACTAATGAAAAACTGTTTTTT
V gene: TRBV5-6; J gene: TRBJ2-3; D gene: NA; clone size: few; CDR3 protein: CASSPLPTDTQYF; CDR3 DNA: TGTGCCAGCAGCCCCCTCCCAACGGATACGCAGTATTTT
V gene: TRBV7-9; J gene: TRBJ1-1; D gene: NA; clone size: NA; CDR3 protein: CASSLGGLANTEAFF; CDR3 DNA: TGTGCCAGCAGCTTAGGGGGTCTTGCGAACACTGAAGCTTTCTTT
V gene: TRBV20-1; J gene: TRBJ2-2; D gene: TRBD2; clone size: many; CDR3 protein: CSASVLAGAGELFF; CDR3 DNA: TGCAGTGCTAGTGTGCTAGCGGGAGCCGGGGAGCTGTTTTTT
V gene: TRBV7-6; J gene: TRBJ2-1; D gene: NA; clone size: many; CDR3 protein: CASSSRGLDNEQFF; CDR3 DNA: TGTGCCAGCAGCTCCCGTGGGCTCGACAATGAGCAGTTCTTC
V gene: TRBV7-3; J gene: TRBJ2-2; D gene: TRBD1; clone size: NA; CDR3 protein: CASSPWTGYFTGELFF; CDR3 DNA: TGTGCCAGCAGCCCGTGGACAGGGTATTTTACCGGGGAGCTGTTTTTT
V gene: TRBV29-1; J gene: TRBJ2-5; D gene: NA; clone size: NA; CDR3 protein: CSVEDEGSLETQYF; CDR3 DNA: TGCAGCGTTGAAGACGAGGGGAGCCTAGAGACCCAGTACTTC
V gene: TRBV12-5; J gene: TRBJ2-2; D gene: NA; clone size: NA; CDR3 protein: CASGLGGFNTGELFF; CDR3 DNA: TGTGCTAGTGGTTTGGGGGGTTTTAACACCGGGGAGCTGTTTTTT
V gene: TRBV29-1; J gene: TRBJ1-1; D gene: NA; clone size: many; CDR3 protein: CSYGRTNTEAFF; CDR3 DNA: TGCAGCTATGGCAGGACAAACACTGAAGCTTTCTTT
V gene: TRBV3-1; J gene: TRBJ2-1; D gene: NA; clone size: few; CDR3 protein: CASSQKRGNEQFF; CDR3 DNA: TGTGCCAGCAGCCAAAAAAGAGGGAATGAGCAGTTCTTC
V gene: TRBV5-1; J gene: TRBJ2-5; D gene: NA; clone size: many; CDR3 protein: CASSLGRGQETQYF; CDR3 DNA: TGCGCCAGCAGCTTGGGCAGGGGCCAAGAGACCCAGTACTTC
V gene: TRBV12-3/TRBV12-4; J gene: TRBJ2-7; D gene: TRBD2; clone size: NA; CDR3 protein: CASRRLAGGSYEQYF; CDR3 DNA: TGTGCCAGCAGACGACTAGCGGGGGGTTCCTACGAGCAGTACTTC
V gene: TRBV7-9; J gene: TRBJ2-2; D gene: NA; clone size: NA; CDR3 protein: CASSRTITSGELFF; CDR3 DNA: TGTGCCAGCAGCCGTACAATCACCTCCGGGGAGCTGTTTTTT
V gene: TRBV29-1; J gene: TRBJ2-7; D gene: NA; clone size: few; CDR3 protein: CSVEDPGSEQYF; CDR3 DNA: TGCAGCGTTGAAGATCCAGGGTCCGAGCAGTACTTC
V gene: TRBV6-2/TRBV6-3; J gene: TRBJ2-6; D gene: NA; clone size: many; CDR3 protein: CASSTRQVSGANVLTF; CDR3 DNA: TGTGCCAGCAGCACTAGACAGGTCTCTGGGGCCAACGTCCTGACTTTC
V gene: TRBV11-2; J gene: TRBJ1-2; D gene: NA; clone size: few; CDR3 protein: CASSSARGGEFGYTF; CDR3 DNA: TGTGCCAGCAGCTCAGCCCGGGGGGGAGAGTTCGGCTACACCTTC
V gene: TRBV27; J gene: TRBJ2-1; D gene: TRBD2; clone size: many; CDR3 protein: CASSPSGDGDEQFF; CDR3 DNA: TGTGCCAGCAGCCCTAGCGGAGACGGCGATGAGCAGTTCTTC
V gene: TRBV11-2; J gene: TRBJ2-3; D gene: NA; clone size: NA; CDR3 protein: CASSRRDHTDTQYF; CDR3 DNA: TGTGCCAGCAGCCGCCGGGACCACACAGATACGCAGTATTTT
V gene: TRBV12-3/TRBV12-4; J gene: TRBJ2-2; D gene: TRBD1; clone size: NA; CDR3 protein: CASTVGQTNTGELFF; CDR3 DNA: TGTGCCAGCACCGTGGGACAGACGAACACCGGGGAGCTGTTTTTT
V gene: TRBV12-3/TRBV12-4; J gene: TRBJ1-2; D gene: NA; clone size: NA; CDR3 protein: CASSLGYGYTF; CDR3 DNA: TGTGCCAGCAGTTTAGGCTATGGCTACACCTTC
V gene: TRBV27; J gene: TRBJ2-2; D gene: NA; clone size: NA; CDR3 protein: CASSPPGPRTGELFF; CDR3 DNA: TGTGCCAGCAGTCCTCCGGGACCCCGAACCGGGGAGCTGTTTTTT
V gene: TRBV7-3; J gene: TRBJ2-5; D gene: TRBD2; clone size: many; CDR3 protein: CASSSMGLAGKETQYF; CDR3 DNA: TGTGCCAGCAGCTCCATGGGGCTAGCGGGGAAAGAGACCCAGTACTTC
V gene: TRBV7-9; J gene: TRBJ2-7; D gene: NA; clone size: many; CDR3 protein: CASSSSGVNEQYF; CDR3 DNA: TGTGCCAGCAGCTCCAGTGGGGTCAACGAGCAGTACTTC
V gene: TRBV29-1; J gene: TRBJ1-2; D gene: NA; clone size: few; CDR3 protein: CSVDADGYTF; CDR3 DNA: TGCAGCGTTGATGCCGATGGCTACACCTTC
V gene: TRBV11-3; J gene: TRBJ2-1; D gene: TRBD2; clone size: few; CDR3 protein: CASSVGLVNNEQFF; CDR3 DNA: TGTGCCAGCAGCGTGGGACTAGTTAACAATGAGCAGTTCTTC
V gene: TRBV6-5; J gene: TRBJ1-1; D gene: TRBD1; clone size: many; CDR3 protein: CASSYGTGGRNTEAFF; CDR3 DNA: TGTGCCAGCAGTTACGGGACAGGGGGCCGGAACACTGAAGCTTTCTTT